Listed below are T cell receptor beta chains from one sample, sequenced in a study of T cell repertoires in cytomegalovirus infection. Via MiXCR, TCRdb re-called the reads, giving one row per CDR3 protein. The data show 200,000 to 300,000 distinct CDR3 sequences, roughly an eighth seen once. The sample comprised PBMCs. Every receptor here comes from a human donor in good health (CMV status not recorded). Some clones in this sample may be carry-over from other donors' samples. Each CDR3 is given with its conserved first and last residue. A D gene is named only where the DNA matches it firmly. Size values are once, few and many counts, or a class for expanded clones, and some rows have none.

TRBJ2-5,NA,TRBD1,TRBV5-1,TGCGCCAGCAGCACGACAGGGGACCAAGAGACCCAGTACTTC,CASSTTGDQETQYF
TRBJ2-1,few,NA,TRBV9,TGTGCCAGCAGCGTAGGTAGTTACAATGAGCAGTTCTTC,CASSVGSYNEQFF
TRBJ2-4,few,NA,TRBV6-1,TGTGCCAGCAGTTCCAGGGAGAACATTCAGTACTTC,CASSSRENIQYF
TRBJ2-1,NA,TRBD1,TRBV6-5,TGTGCCAGCCGCTCGACAGGGCTCTTGGGGGAGCAGTTCTTC,CASRSTGLLGEQFF
TRBJ2-5,NA,TRBD2,TRBV2,TGTGCCAGCAGTGAAAGCGTGGGGTTAGCGGGCCGTCAAGAGACCCAGTACTTC,CASSESVGLAGRQETQYF
TRBJ2-3,few,TRBD1,TRBV12-3/TRBV12-4,TGTGCCAGCAGCCGTCGGGACAGGTACACAGATACGCAGTATTTT,CASSRRDRYTDTQYF
TRBJ1-6,few,NA,TRBV20-1,TGCAGTGCTAGAGATAGGCTTGAGGGTAATTCACCCCTCCACTTT,CSARDRLEGNSPLHF
TRBJ1-1,few,TRBD1,TRBV27,TGTGCCAGCAGGGTTCACACAGGGGCGGCTGAAGCTTTCTTT,CASRVHTGAAEAFF
TRBJ2-7,many,NA,TRBV7-2,TGTGCCAGCAGCAGGGACGGCCAATCCTACGAGCAGTACTTC,CASSRDGQSYEQYF
TRBJ2-5,NA,NA,TRBV4-2,TGTGCCAGCAGTTTTAACCGGGACGGGGCGTCGTCGAAGACCCAGTACTTC,CASSFNRDGASSKTQYF
TRBJ1-2,many,NA,TRBV7-2,TGTGCCAGCAGCTTAGGGGTTTTTGGCTACACCTTC,CASSLGVFGYTF
TRBJ1-5,NA,NA,TRBV20-1,TGCAGTGCTAGAGCCCCAGGGGTTAGCAATCAGCCCCAGCATTTT,CSARAPGVSNQPQHF
TRBJ2-3,many,NA,TRBV6-4,TGTGCCAGCAGTGAGGGAAGCGGGAGCACAGATACGCAGTATTTT,CASSEGSGSTDTQYF
TRBJ2-7,NA,TRBD2,TRBV6-4,TGTGCCAGCAGTGACTGGACTAGAATCTACGAGCAGTACTTC,CASSDWTRIYEQYF
TRBJ2-1,few,NA,TRBV10-1,TGCGCCAGCAGTGGGATACTAACAGGGTCCAATGAGCAGTTCTTC,CASSGILTGSNEQFF
TRBJ1-4,many,NA,TRBV18,TGTGCCAGCTCACCCTCCGGGACACCGGTGAATGAAAAACTGTTTTTT,CASSPSGTPVNEKLFF
TRBJ2-7,NA,NA,TRBV20-1,TGCAGTGCCAACTCACGGGATAGCGGTACTTACGAGCAGTACTTC,CSANSRDSGTYEQYF
TRBJ1-1,few,NA,TRBV19,TGTGCCAGTAGTATACCTTTCCCAGGGATCGACACTGAAGCTTTCTTT,CASSIPFPGIDTEAFF
TRBJ1-1,NA,NA,TRBV7-6,TGTGCCAGCAGCTTGGGCCTCATAAACACTGAAGCTTTCTTT,CASSLGLINTEAFF
TRBJ1-6,NA,TRBD1,TRBV12-3/TRBV12-4,TGTGCCAGCAGAACCGGGACAGGGGCTTCACCCCTCCACTTT,CASRTGTGASPLHF
TRBJ2-3,many,NA,TRBV6-1,TGTGCCAGCAGTCGGAAACCTCCAGGGGCGCAGACAGATACGCAGTATTTT,CASSRKPPGAQTDTQYF
TRBJ2-7,few,TRBD1,TRBV6-6,TGTGCCAGCAGTTACACCGGACAGGGGGCAAACGAGCAGTACTTC,CASSYTGQGANEQYF